Listed here is a single T cell receptor (beta chain). The antigen is undetermined. The record originates from a study of OX40 agonist ivuxolimab in advanced cancers. Study details: A male proportion of approximately 83% was recorded, with mean age approximately 57 years and range 23 to 79. Prior therapy, whether anti-PD-1, anti-PD-L1 or anti-CTLA-4, was allowed, and 40% had some. Study-level results: In CD8+ T cells, expanded clones were on average more numerous than in CD4+.

Sequencing used immunoSEQ multiplex PCR; TCRdb keeps in-frame clones, though not all of them. The sample includes about 69,000 clones, about nine tenths of them seen just once. CDR3 size: 14 residues. V lost 4 bases and J 2 bases, leaving 9 bases between the germline ends. From germline, CDR1 is MNHEY and CDR2 SMNVEV (reference sequence). Blood samples were obtained at baseline, cycle 4 day 1, and cycle 7 day 1. The TCR comes from an adult with an advanced solid tumor such as melanoma, head and neck, liver or kidney cancer. Sequencing was performed on CD4+ or CD8+ T cells sorted from blood, taken in a trial of the OX40 agonist ivuxolimab. The rearrangement links TRBV27 to TRBJ1-5; tentatively, D is TRBD1 (6 bases). This CDR3 is CASSYRDGNQPQHF. The CDR3 region has the DNA TGTGCCAGCAGTTACAGGGACGGCAATCAGCCCCAGCATTTT.